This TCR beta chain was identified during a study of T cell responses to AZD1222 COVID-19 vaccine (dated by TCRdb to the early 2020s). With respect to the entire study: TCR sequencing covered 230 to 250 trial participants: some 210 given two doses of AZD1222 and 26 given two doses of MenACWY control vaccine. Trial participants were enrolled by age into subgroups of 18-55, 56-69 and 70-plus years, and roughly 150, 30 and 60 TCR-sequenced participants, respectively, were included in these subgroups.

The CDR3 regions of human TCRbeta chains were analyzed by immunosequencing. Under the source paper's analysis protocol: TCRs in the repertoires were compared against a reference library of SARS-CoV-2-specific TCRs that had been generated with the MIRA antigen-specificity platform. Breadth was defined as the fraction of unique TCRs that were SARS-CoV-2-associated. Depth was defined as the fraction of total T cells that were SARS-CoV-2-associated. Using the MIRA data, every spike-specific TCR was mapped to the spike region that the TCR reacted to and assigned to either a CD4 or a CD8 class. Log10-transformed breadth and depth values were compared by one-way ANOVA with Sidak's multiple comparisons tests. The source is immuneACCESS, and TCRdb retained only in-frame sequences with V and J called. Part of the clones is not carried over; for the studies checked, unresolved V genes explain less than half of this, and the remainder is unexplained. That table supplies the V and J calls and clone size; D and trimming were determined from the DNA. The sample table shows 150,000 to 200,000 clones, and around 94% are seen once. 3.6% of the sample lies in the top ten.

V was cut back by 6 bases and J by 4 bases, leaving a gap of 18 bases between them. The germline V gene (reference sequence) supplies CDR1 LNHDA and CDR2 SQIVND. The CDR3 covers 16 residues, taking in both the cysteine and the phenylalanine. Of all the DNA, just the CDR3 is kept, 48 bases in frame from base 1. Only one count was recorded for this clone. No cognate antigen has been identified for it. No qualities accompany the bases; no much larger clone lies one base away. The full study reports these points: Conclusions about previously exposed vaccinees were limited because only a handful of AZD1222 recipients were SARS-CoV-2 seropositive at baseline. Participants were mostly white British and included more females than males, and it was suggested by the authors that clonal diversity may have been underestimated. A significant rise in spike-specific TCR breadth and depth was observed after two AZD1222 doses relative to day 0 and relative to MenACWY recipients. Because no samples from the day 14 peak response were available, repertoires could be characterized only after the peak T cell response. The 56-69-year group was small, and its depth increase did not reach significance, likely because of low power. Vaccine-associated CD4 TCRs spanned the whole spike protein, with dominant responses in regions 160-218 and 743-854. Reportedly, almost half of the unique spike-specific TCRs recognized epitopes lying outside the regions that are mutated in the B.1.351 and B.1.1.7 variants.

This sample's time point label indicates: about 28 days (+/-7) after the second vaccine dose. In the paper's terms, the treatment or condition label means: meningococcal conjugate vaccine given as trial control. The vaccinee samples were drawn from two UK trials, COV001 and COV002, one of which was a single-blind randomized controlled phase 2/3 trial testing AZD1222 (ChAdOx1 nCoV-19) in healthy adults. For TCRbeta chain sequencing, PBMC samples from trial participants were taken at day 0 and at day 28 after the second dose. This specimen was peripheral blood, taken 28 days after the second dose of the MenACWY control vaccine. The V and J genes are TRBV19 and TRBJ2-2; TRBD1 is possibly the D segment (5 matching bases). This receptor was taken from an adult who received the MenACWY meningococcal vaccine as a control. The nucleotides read TGTGCCAGTAGGAAGTTACAGGTTACGGTCACCGGGGAGCTGTTTTTT. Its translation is CASRKLQVTVTGELFF. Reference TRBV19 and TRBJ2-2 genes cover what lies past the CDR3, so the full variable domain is DGGITQSPKYLFRKEGQNVTLSCEQNLNHDAMYWYRQDPGQGLRLIYYSQIVNDFQKGDIAEGYSVSREKKESFPLTVTSAQKNPTAFYLCASRKLQVTVTGELFFGEGSRLTVL.